This T cell receptor beta chain was obtained from a study of T cells in Graves' hyperthyroidism and ophthalmopathy. Amplification yielded TCR beta CDR3 regions, with RNA transcripts as the source. An initial round of RT-PCR targeting the TCR CDR3 relied on the HTBI primer set. One entry per CDR3 protein, called by TCRdb with MiXCR from the multiplex PCR reads. The sample yields 700,000 to 950,000 distinct CDR3 sequences, 35% seen once. The CDR3 has 15 residues. Germline-derived CDR1 and CDR2 are DFQATT and SNEGSKA (reference sequence). V gave up 3 bases and J gave up 0 bases, with 9 bases separating them. This clonotype was detected a few times.

The source is a woman aged 40-49 years with Graves' hyperthyroidism. The V gene is TRBV20-1, the J gene TRBJ1-6, with a tentative D call TRBD1 (5 bases). The sample comprised blood. The CDR3 sequence is CSASEGNSYNSPLHF. The DNA of the CDR3 is TGCAGTGCTAGCGAGGGGAACTCCTATAATTCACCCCTCCACTTT.